This TCR beta chain was found in a study of T cell responses to AZD1222 COVID-19 vaccine. Germline trimming cut 5 bases from V and 9 bases from J; bases unmatched to any gene: 10. The CDR3 sequence is 16 residues long. The germline gives CDR1 SGHNT, CDR2 YENEEA. The method was immunoSEQ multiplex PCR; TCRdb's version includes in-frame clones alone and lacks a portion of them. The sample records about 110,000 clones, around nine tenths being singletons. This sequence originates from an adult in good health. Sequencing was performed on peripheral blood, taken on day 0 of MenACWY control vaccination. This chain links TRBV11-3 with TRBJ2-3, with 14 positions matching TRBD2. The CDR3 protein is CASSPRTSGGLGTQYF. Here the CDR3 DNA reads TGTGCCAGCAGCCCCCGGACTAGCGGGGGGCTAGGCACGCAGTATTTT. Full variable domain (rest looked up from reference TRBV11-3 and TRBJ2-3): EAGVVQSPRYKIIEKKQPVAFWCNPISGHNTLYWYLQNLGQGPELLIRYENEEAVDDSQLPKDRFSAERLKGVDSTLKIQPAELGDSAVYLCASSPRTSGGLGTQYFGPGTRLTVL.